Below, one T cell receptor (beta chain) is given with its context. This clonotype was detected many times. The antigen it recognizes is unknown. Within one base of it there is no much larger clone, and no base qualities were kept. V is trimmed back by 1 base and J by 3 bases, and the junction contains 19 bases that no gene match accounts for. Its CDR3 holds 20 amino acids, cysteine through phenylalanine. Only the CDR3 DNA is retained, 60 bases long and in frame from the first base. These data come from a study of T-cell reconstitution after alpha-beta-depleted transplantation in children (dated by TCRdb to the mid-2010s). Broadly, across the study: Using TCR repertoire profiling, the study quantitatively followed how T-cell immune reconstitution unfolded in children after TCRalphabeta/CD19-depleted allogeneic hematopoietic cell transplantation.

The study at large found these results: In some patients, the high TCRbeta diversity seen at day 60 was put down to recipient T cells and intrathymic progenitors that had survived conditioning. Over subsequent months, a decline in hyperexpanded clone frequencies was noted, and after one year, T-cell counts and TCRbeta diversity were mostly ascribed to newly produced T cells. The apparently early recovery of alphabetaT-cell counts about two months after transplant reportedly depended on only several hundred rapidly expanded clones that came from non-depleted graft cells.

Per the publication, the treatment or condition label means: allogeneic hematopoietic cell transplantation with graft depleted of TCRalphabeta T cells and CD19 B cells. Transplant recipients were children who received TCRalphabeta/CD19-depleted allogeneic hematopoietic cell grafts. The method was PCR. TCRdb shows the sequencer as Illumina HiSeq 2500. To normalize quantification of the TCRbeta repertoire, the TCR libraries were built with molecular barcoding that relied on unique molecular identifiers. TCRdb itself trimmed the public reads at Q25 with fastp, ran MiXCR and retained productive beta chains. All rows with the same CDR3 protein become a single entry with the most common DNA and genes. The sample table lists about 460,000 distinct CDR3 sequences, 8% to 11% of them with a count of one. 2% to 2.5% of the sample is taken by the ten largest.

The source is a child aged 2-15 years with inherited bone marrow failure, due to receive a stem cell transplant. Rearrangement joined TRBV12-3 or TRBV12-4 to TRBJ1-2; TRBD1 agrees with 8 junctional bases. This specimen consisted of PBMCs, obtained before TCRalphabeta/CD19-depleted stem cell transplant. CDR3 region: CASSLEWPGQGAKVHYGYTF. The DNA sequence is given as TGTGCCAGCAGTTTAGAATGGCCCGGGCAGGGGGCAAAAGTTCACTATGGCTACACCTTC.